One sample yielded the 27 T cell receptor beta chains listed below, sequenced in a study of shared clonotypes between healthy human individuals. Some clones are missing from TCRdb's copy, which holds only in-frame ones; the method was immunoSEQ multiplex PCR. The sample records some 1.5 million clones, 95% to 99% being singletons. Input material: naive CD4+ T cells sorted from blood. Indicated subset: CD45RA+ positively selected. The receptor set was obtained from a young man in good health.

This sequence joins TRBV11-2 and TRBJ1-3; 8 bases are shared with TRBD1. This CDR3 spans 16 amino acids. V dropped 7 bases and J dropped 8; count of bases not matched to a gene: 16. CDR1 and CDR2 from the germline V gene are SGHAT and FQNNGV. CDR3 DNA: TGTGCCAGCACCTCTCTCGGACAGGGTCTCGAGCACACCATATATTTT. Amino acid sequence: CASTSLGQGLEHTIYF.

A note on this clone: The same CDR3 can be traced to other DNA sequences in this sample. The gene calls are TRBV20-1 and TRBJ2-3, with D hard to call. In germline, CDR1 is DFQATT, CDR2 SNEGSKA (reference sequence). There are 10 residues in the CDR3. V lost 5 bases, J lost 3 bases, and 3 bases lay in between. CDR3 loop: CSAATDTQYF. The CDR3 DNA reads as TGCAGTGCTGCAACAGATACGCAGTATTTT.

This sequence joins TRBV29-1 and TRBJ2-1, with D possibly matching TRBD2 (6 bases). Between the trimmed V and J ends, which lost 4 bases and 0 bases, there was a span of 13 bases. Germline loops: CDR1 SQVTM, CDR2 ANQGSEA. There are 15 residues in the CDR3. This chain's CDR3 is CSVGIGGSSYNEQFF. In nucleotides, the CDR3 is TGCAGCGTTGGGATTGGGGGGAGCTCCTACAATGAGCAGTTCTTC.

V and J are TRBV6-1 and TRBJ2-7, with TRBD1 as a possible D gene (6 bases). The V gene's germline CDR1 is MNHNS and CDR2 SASEGT. The CDR3 loop spans 15 amino acids. V lost 4 bases and J lost 4, with 17 bases in between. The chain's CDR3 is CASSGGRSDLYEQYF. For the CDR3, the DNA is TGTGCCAGCAGTGGGGGGCGGTCGGACCTTTACGAGCAGTACTTC.

The chain carries TRBV5-1 and TRBJ2-1; no clear D gene. V was cut by 1 base and J by 13 bases, with 9 bases left in between. CDR1 is SGHRS, CDR2 YFSETQ, per germline. CDR3 size: 11 residues. The CDR3 DNA sequence: TGCGCCAGCAGCTTGAAAGATAAACAGTTCTTC. Its translation is CASSLKDKQFF.

The CDR3, as DNA: TGTGCCAGCAGCCAGACCCCAGGGGCCAATAAAGCTAACTATGGCTACACCTTC. Protein: CASSQTPGANKANYGYTF. The chain joins TRBV7-2 to TRBJ1-2; tentative D call: TRBD1 (6 bases). The germline V and J ends were trimmed by 5 bases and 0 bases, with 22 bases remaining between them. This CDR3 is built from 18 residues. Germline CDR1 and CDR2: SGHTA and FQGNSA. Drawing the rest from reference TRBV7-2 and TRBJ1-2, the complete variable domain is GAGVSQSPSNKVTEKGKDVELRCDPISGHTALYWYRQSLGQGLEFLIYFQGNSAPDKSGLPSDRFSAERTGGSVSTLTIQRTQQEDSAVYLCASSQTPGANKANYGYTFGSGTRLTVV.

The V gene is TRBV5-1, the J gene TRBJ2-7; D might be TRBD1 or TRBD2, each matching 5 bases. The CDR3 is 13 amino acids. Trimming pared 4 bases from V and 3 bases from J, leaving 11 bases between. CDR1 and CDR2 (germline): SGHRS, YFSETQ. The CDR3 sequence is CASSVRDGYEQYF. CDR3 nucleotides: TGCGCCAGCAGCGTCCGGGACGGCTACGAGCAGTACTTC.

J is TRBJ1-5 and V is TRBV7-9, with 10 positions matching TRBD1. This CDR3 region has 18 residues. V lost 3 bases and J lost 0; bases outside the gene matches: 8. Germline CDR1 reads SEHNR; CDR2 reads FQNEAQ (reference sequence). The CDR3 nucleotides are TGTGCCAGCAGCTTGGCGGGGACAGGGGTCCCTAGCAATCAGCCCCAGCATTTT. This gives the protein CASSLAGTGVPSNQPQHF.

The chain carries TRBV18 and TRBJ2-5; tentatively, D is TRBD2 (6 bases). CDR1 and CDR2 from the germline V gene are KGHSH and LQKENI. This CDR3 contains 14 residues. Trimming shortened V by 5 bases and J by 2 bases, and 12 bases separated the two germline ends. CDR3 in DNA: TGTGCCAGCTCAGGAGGGGCCCATCAAGAGACCCAGTACTTC. Translating it yields CASSGGAHQETQYF.

This clone occurred once. CDR3: CASSGVISTDTQYF. DNA for the CDR3: TGCGCCAGCAGTGGGGTAATAAGCACAGATACGCAGTATTTT. The V and J genes are TRBV4-3 and TRBJ2-3; D call uncertain. This CDR3 is built from 14 residues. Trimming stripped 6 bases from V and 0 bases from J, with 10 bases between. Germline CDR1 LGHNA, CDR2 YSLEER.

The chain carries TRBV5-4 and TRBJ1-2, with a possible D match to TRBD1 (5 bases). Germline V gene data show CDR1 as SGHNT and CDR2 as YYREEE (reference sequence). V lost 7 bases and J 3 bases, leaving 19 bases between the germline ends. The CDR3 extends over 15 amino acids. CDR3 DNA: TGTGCCAGCCGAGGTGTCGGGCAGGGCGACTATGGCTACACCTTC. This sequence encodes CASRGVGQGDYGYTF. The variable domain in full, with the rest retrieved from reference TRBV5-4 and TRBJ1-2, is ETGVTQSPTHLIKTRGQQVTLRCSSQSGHNTVSWYQQALGQGPQFIFQYYREEENGRGNFPPRFSGLQFPNYSSELNVNALELDDSALYLCASRGVGQGDYGYTFGSGTRLTVV.

The V call is TRBV15, the J call TRBJ2-2, with D unresolved. The CDR3 totals 14 residues. V gave up 9 bases and J gave up 4 bases, with 15 bases separating them. CDR1 LNHNV and CDR2 YYDKDF come from the germline V gene (reference sequence). The CDR3 DNA is TGTGCCACTTCAATAGGCGGAACCACCGGGGAGCTGTTTTTT. Amino acid sequence: CATSIGGTTGELFF.

The V gene is TRBV10-3, the J gene TRBJ2-5; 11 bases align to TRBD2. This CDR3 contains 18 residues. The trim removed 2 bases at V and 0 bases at J, leaving 8 bases unmatched. Germline CDR1 is ENHRY and CDR2 is SYGVKD. As DNA, the CDR3 is TGTGCCATCAGTGAGCCTAGCGGGAGGCACACCAACCAAGAGACCCAGTACTTC. Translating it yields CAISEPSGRHTNQETQYF.

As for this clone: The sample contains more than one DNA sequence encoding this CDR3. V and J are TRBV5-1 and TRBJ1-4; D is undetermined. Germline assignment: CDR1 SGHRS and CDR2 YFSETQ. This CDR3 has 13 residues. Trimming removed 0 bases from V and 7 bases from J, with 7 bases in between. DNA of the CDR3: TGCGCCAGCAGCTTGGTCGGTGGTGAAAAACTGTTTTTT. Amino acid sequence: CASSLVGGEKLFF.

V usage is TRBV6-1 and J usage is TRBJ2-7, with TRBD2 matching 13 bases. The V gene's germline CDR1 is MNHNS and CDR2 SASEGT. The CDR3 extends over 21 amino acids. Trimming removed 2 bases from V and 0 bases from J; junction bases left unmatched: 16. CDR3 bases: TGTGCCAGCAGTGAAAGGGCAGGGGACACCGGGACTAGCGGGATCTCCTACGAGCAGTACTTC. Translated, it gives CASSERAGDTGTSGISYEQYF.

The rearrangement joins TRBV5-1 to TRBJ2-7, with D tentatively TRBD2 (6 bases). The CDR3 sequence is 16 residues long. Germline V lookup: CDR1 SGHRS, CDR2 YFSETQ. Trimming pared 0 bases from V and 1 base from J, leaving 14 bases between. CDR3 bases: TGCGCCAGCAGCTTGGAACCCGGGGGTATGTCCTACGAGCAGTACTTC. It translates to CASSLEPGGMSYEQYF.

The chain carries TRBV7-9 and TRBJ1-5; 10 nucleotides align to TRBD1. The length of the CDR3 is 17 residues. The junction had 6 bases not matched to a gene; V was cut back by 1 base and J by 3 bases. Germline assignment: CDR1 SEHNR and CDR2 FQNEAQ (reference sequence). CDR3 bases: TGTGCCAGCAGCTTAGATCGGACAGGGGGTATCAATCAGCCCCAGCATTTT. Its protein product is CASSLDRTGGINQPQHF.

The chain carries TRBV7-9 and TRBJ2-1, with D perhaps being TRBD1 or TRBD2 (5 bases each). V dropped 3 bases and J dropped 4 bases, with 10 bases sitting between them. Germline CDR1 reads SEHNR; CDR2 reads FQNEAQ (reference sequence). The CDR3 runs to 14 residues. The CDR3 region is CASSFRDLYNEQFF. The DNA for the CDR3 is TGTGCCAGCAGCTTTCGGGACCTATACAATGAGCAGTTCTTC.

The V gene is TRBV5-1, the J gene TRBJ2-7; D may correspond to TRBD1 or TRBD2 (5 bases each). The germline CDR1 and CDR2 sequences are SGHRS and YFSETQ. Trimming took off 7 bases at V and 0 bases at J, with 14 bases between the two ends. There are 14 residues in the CDR3. In DNA form, the CDR3 reads TGCGCCAGCGGCCCCGGGACCCCCTCCTACGAGCAGTACTTC. Protein: CASGPGTPSYEQYF.

The chain couples TRBV14 to TRBJ2-7; TRBD1 aligns across 9 bases. Looked up from germline, CDR1 is SGHDN and CDR2 is FVKESK. V shed 1 base and J 3 bases; nucleotides not matched to a gene: 4. This CDR3 contains 15 residues. DNA for the CDR3: TGTGCCAGCAGCCAAGGGGGACAGGGATACTACGAGCAGTACTTC. Protein sequence: CASSQGGQGYYEQYF.

This chain connects TRBV27 to TRBJ1-1; maybe TRBD1 (5 bases). Trimming took off 3 bases at V and 6 bases at J, with 11 bases between the two ends. Germline-derived CDR1 and CDR2 are MNHEY and SMNVEV (reference sequence). CDR3 length equals 13 residues. The CDR3 coding sequence is TGTGCCAGCAGTTTGACAGCTCTCTCTGAAGCTTTCTTT. Translated: CASSLTALSEAFF.

The chain links TRBV11-3 to TRBJ2-7; 9 bases agree with TRBD1. The V segment lost 4 bases and the J segment 4 bases; nucleotides outside the gene matches: 2. The CDR3 extends over 13 amino acids. CDR1 and CDR2 from the germline V gene are SGHNT and YENEEA. The CDR3 DNA sequence: TGTGCCAGCAGCTCAGGACAGGGGTACGAGCAGTACTTC. This encodes CASSSGQGYEQYF.

This chain uses TRBV11-2 with TRBJ1-1; TRBD1 might be the D (6 bases). V gave up 10 bases and J gave up 1 base, with 13 bases separating them. CDR1 is SGHAT, CDR2 FQNNGV, per germline. This CDR3 is 13 amino acids long. The chain's CDR3 is CATRRGQNTEAFF. The CDR3 coding sequence is TGTGCCACGCGGAGGGGACAGAACACTGAAGCTTTCTTT.

In DNA form, the CDR3 reads TGTGCCAGCAGTTACAGGGTGACCGGGGAGCTGTTTTTT. Its protein is CASSYRVTGELFF. V usage is TRBV2 and J usage is TRBJ2-2; a possible D gene is TRBD1 (6 bases). V was cut by 5 bases and J by 5 bases, with 9 bases left in between. The V gene's germline CDR1 is SNHLY and CDR2 FYNNEI. CDR3 size: 13 residues.

This clone appeared once. The chain links TRBV19 to TRBJ2-3; 13 nucleotides align to TRBD2. With V trimmed by 5 bases and J by 4 bases, 6 bases remained unmatched. Germline V gene sequence: CDR1 LNHDA, CDR2 SQIVND (reference sequence). This CDR3 is 16 amino acids long. The CDR3 region is CASSSGLAGVADTQYF. In nucleotides, the CDR3 is TGTGCCAGTAGTTCCGGACTAGCGGGAGTCGCAGATACGCAGTATTTT.

The gene calls are TRBV2 and TRBJ2-3, with D maybe TRBD2 (5 bases). V shed 3 bases and J shed 1 base, with 11 bases lying between them. Germline values: CDR1 SNHLY, CDR2 FYNNEI. The CDR3 totals 15 residues. This CDR3 is CASSEQTMGTDTQYF. The DNA for the CDR3 is TGTGCCAGCAGTGAGCAGACTATGGGCACAGATACGCAGTATTTT.

This chain links TRBV9 with TRBJ1-1; no clear D. Per the germline V gene, CDR1 is SGDLS and CDR2 is YYNGEE. The V gene lost 0 bases and the J gene lost 4 bases, with 10 bases spanning the gap. The CDR3 contains 14 residues. CDR3 loop: CASSVEGLSTEAFF. Written as DNA, the CDR3 is TGTGCCAGCAGCGTAGAAGGGTTGAGCACTGAAGCTTTCTTT.